The 3 T cell receptor beta chains listed next were all sequenced from one sample in a study of spatial heterogeneity in lung cancer. The study, taken as a whole, reports: One measure, the expanded intratumoral alpha and beta TCR count, tracked tumor mutation counts.

Time point of the sample: sample taken at primary tumor resection. These TCRs' antigens remain unknown. TCRdb re-called the 5' RACE reads with MiXCR, one entry per CDR3 protein. In the table there are about 20,000 distinct CDR3 sequences, approximately 16% of which are singletons. The material sequenced was lung tumor tissue, taken at surgery. All receptors come from a female donor with early-stage non-small cell lung cancer.

On this clonotype: Given a much more abundant clone one base away, this may be a read error. The genes are TRBV28 and TRBJ2-1; 9 bases line up with TRBD2. Trimming cost V 6 bases and J 9 bases; bases outside gene matches: 9. Germline-derived CDR1 and CDR2 are MDHEN and SYDVKM. CDR3 size: 14 residues. The CDR3 DNA follows: TGTGCCAGCAGGGGGACTAGCAGGAGTTCTGAGCAGTTCTTC. Encoded protein: CASRGTSRSSEQFF.

This clonotype was observed many times. The chain uses TRBV5-1 and TRBJ2-6, with D tentatively TRBD1 (7 bases). This CDR3 comprises 16 residues. Germline CDR1 and CDR2: SGHRS and YFSETQ. Between the trimmed V and J ends, which lost 2 bases and 2 bases, there was a span of 11 bases. Written as DNA, the CDR3 is TGCGCCAGCAGCTTTGCAGGGGGGCCTGGGGCCAACGTCCTGACTTTC. This sequence encodes CASSFAGGPGANVLTF.

This clonotype has more than one count but fewer than ten. The V call is TRBV14, the J call TRBJ2-7, with TRBD1 matching 7 bases. This CDR3 has 15 amino acids. V shed 1 base, J shed 1 base, and the junction held 4 bases outside the gene matches. Germline CDR1 and CDR2: SGHDN and FVKESK. The DNA of the CDR3 is TGTGCCAGCAGCCAAGTCGGACAGGAGTCCTACGAGCAGTACTTC. This sequence encodes CASSQVGQESYEQYF.